This TCR beta chain was documented in a study of regulatory T cells in long-lasting Graves disease. Described time point: persistent/refractory GD, antithyroid drugs over 5 years with positive TRAb. PBMC-extracted RNA yielded the TCR library. This clonotype has only a few counts. Arm-PCR of CDR3 regions and iRepertoire HTBI primers were used to build TCR beta libraries. Each CDR3 protein is one row after TCRdb ran MiXCR on the multiplex PCR reads. Of 400,000 or so distinct CDR3 sequences in the sample, less than 25% were seen once. Trimming took 6 bases from V and 6 from J; bases not matched to a gene: 7. Germline V gene lookup returns CDR1 MNHNS and CDR2 SASEGT. The CDR3 has 14 amino acids.

The sequence came from a female donor with Graves disease. The specimen comprised peripheral blood mononuclear cells (PBMCs), sampled when the disease was refractory, from a patient treated with antithyroid drugs. This rearrangement joins TRBV6-1 to TRBJ2-2; TRBD1 matches 7 bases. The CDR3 is CASREQGSPGELFF. In DNA form, the CDR3 reads TGTGCCAGCAGAGAACAGGGGAGTCCCGGGGAGCTGTTTTTT.